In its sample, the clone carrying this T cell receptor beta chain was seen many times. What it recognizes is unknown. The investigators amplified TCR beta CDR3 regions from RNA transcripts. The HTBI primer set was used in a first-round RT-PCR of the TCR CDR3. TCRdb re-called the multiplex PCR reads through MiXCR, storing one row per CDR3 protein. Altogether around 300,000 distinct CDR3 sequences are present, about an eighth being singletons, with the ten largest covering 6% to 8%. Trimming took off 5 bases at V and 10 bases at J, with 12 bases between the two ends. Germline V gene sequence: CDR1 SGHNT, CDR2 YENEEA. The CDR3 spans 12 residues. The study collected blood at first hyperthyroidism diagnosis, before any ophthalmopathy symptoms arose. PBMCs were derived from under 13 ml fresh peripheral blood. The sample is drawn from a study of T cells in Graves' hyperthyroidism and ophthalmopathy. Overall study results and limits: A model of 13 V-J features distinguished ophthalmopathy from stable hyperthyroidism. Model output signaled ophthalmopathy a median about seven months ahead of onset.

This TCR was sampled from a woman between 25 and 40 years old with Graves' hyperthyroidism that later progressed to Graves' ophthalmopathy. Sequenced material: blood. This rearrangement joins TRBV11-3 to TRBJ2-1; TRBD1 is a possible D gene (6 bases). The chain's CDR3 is CASSLNRDEQFF. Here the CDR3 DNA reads TGTGCCAGCAGCCTCAACAGGGACGAGCAGTTCTTC.